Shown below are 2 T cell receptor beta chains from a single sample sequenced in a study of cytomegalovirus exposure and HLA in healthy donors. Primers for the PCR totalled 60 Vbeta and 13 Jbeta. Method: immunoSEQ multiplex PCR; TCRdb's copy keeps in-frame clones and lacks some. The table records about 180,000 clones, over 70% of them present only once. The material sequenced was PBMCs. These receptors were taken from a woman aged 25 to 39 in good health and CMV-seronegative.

The CDR3 nucleotides read TGTGCCAGCAGCGCAACTAGGGGGCGTGAGCAGTTCTTC. Its translation is CASSATRGREQFF. The rearrangement links TRBV14 to TRBJ2-1; 7 nucleotides align to TRBD1. Per the germline V gene, CDR1 is SGHDN and CDR2 is FVKESK. The trim removed 5 bases at V and 9 bases at J, leaving 7 bases unmatched. This CDR3 has 13 amino acids.

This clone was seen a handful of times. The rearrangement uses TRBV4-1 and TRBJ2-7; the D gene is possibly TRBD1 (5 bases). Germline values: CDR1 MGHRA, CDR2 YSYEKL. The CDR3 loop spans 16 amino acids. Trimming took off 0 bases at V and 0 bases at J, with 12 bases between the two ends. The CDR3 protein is CASSQEAGKTSYEQYF. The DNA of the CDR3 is TGCGCCAGCAGCCAAGAGGCAGGGAAAACCTCCTACGAGCAGTACTTC.